Presented here are 10 T cell receptor beta chains from one specimen sequenced in a study of STAT3 mutations in large granular lymphocyte leukemia. Study results and caveats: Every T-cell large granular lymphocyte leukemia patient had at least one immunodominant TCR beta clonotype.

No antigen has been assigned to these receptors. TCRdb's copy holds only in-frame clones and misses some; the assay was immunoSEQ multiplex PCR. This sample's clone table lists about 2,600 clones. The sequenced material came from PBMCs. These receptors came from a human donor with T large granular lymphocyte leukemia. The donor label of this sample is uncertain. Some clones in this sample may be carry-over from other donors' samples.

With respect to this clone: The CDR3 does not close with the conserved phenylalanine or tryptophan, likely indicating a read error. No DNA is shown, since the ends of the CDR3 on it are uncertain; the CDR3 is the one TCRdb lists. J is TRBJ2-5 and V is TRBV29-1; the table's D gene call, TRBD1, was not cross checked with the DNA. From germline, CDR1 is SQVTM and CDR2 ANQGSEA. The CDR3 totals 11 residues, both ends included. This CDR3 is CSVGTGGKSET.

As for this clone: No conserved phenylalanine or tryptophan ends this CDR3, so it is likely a read error. The limits of the CDR3 on the DNA are not certain, so only TCRdb's listed CDR3 is given. V is TRBV5-1 and J is TRBJ2-7; TRBD2, the table's D call, lacks a check against the DNA. The CDR3 length equals 12 residues, ends included. Germline V CDR1 and CDR2: SGHRS, YFSETQ. CDR3 amino acids: CASSPQGTITYE.

On this clone itself: No conserved phenylalanine or tryptophan ends this CDR3, so it is likely a read error. No DNA is shown, since the ends of the CDR3 on it are uncertain; the CDR3 is the one TCRdb lists. The rearrangement uses TRBV19 and TRBJ2-3; the tabulated D call, TRBD1, remains unverified against the DNA. The CDR3 totals 12 residues, both ends included. Germline-derived CDR1 and CDR2 are LNHDA and SQIVND (reference sequence). CDR3 protein: CASSIEGARTDT.

As to this clone: As the CDR3 is not closed by the conserved phenylalanine or tryptophan, this likely results from a read error. No DNA is shown, since the ends of the CDR3 on it are uncertain; the CDR3 is the one TCRdb lists. This CDR3 reads CASRDSSTGE. V and J are TRBV19 and TRBJ2-2; the table's D gene call, TRBD2, was not cross checked with the DNA. The CDR3 numbers 10 amino acids, ends counted. Germline V CDR1 and CDR2: LNHDA, SQIVND (reference sequence).

Turning to this clone: The conserved closing phenylalanine or tryptophan is absent in this CDR3, likely reflecting a read error. Because the CDR3's place on the DNA is in doubt, the DNA is left out and the CDR3 is given as listed by TCRdb. The chain joins TRBV19 to TRBJ2-3; the table calls TRBD1, which could not be checked here. Termini included, the CDR3 measures 11 amino acids. From germline, CDR1 is LNHDA and CDR2 SQIVND (reference sequence). CDR3 in amino acids: CASSIGGGLDT.

With regard to this clone: The CDR3 end shows no conserved phenylalanine or tryptophan, and so a read error is likely. The DNA is left out, because the CDR3 cannot be placed on it with certainty; the CDR3 is given as TCRdb lists it. The chain joins TRBV19 to TRBJ1-1; the DNA was not used to check the table's D call, TRBD1. Germline V gene sequence: CDR1 LNHDA, CDR2 SQIVND (reference sequence). A total of 10 residues make up the CDR3, ends included. CDR3 residues: CASSRRVNTE.

On this clone: Likely a read error: the CDR3 ends without its conserved phenylalanine or tryptophan. Because the CDR3's place on the DNA is in doubt, the DNA is left out and the CDR3 is given as listed by TCRdb. CDR3 protein: CSARDGGLANE. This chain links TRBV20-1 with TRBJ2-7; the D call of TRBD2 is as the table states it, not checked on the DNA. The CDR3 totals 11 residues, both ends included. The germline CDR1 and CDR2 sequences are DFQATT and SNEGSKA (reference sequence).

This clone is deemed medium-sized by its frequency. Since the CDR3 does not end with the conserved phenylalanine or tryptophan, this likely comes from a read error. It is unclear where the CDR3 begins or ends on the DNA, so no DNA is shown, and the CDR3 is as TCRdb lists it. The chain carries TRBV7-6 and TRBJ2-7; the D call of TRBD2 is as the table states it, not checked on the DNA. The CDR3 is made up of 12 amino acids, end residues included. The germline V gene has CDR1 SGHVS and CDR2 FNYEAQ. The CDR3 protein is CASSLAGGYSYE.

Points on this clone: This CDR3 fails to terminate in the conserved phenylalanine or tryptophan, so it likely reflects a read error. No DNA is shown, since the ends of the CDR3 on it are uncertain; the CDR3 is the one TCRdb lists. The J gene is TRBJ1-1, the V gene TRBV7-2; no DNA check was done on the table's D call, TRBD1. The CDR3 totals 9 residues, both ends included. Looked up from germline, CDR1 is SGHTA and CDR2 is FQGNSA. CDR3 residues: CASSRTGGE.

Regarding this clone: As the CDR3 is not closed by the conserved phenylalanine or tryptophan, this likely results from a read error. It is unclear where the CDR3 begins or ends on the DNA, so no DNA is shown, and the CDR3 is as TCRdb lists it. The rearrangement links TRBV30 to TRBJ2-2; the table names TRBD2, a call not compared with the DNA. The CDR3 is 10 residues long, ends included. In germline, CDR1 is GTSNPN, CDR2 SVGIG (reference sequence). The chain's CDR3 is CAWNYRLPGE.